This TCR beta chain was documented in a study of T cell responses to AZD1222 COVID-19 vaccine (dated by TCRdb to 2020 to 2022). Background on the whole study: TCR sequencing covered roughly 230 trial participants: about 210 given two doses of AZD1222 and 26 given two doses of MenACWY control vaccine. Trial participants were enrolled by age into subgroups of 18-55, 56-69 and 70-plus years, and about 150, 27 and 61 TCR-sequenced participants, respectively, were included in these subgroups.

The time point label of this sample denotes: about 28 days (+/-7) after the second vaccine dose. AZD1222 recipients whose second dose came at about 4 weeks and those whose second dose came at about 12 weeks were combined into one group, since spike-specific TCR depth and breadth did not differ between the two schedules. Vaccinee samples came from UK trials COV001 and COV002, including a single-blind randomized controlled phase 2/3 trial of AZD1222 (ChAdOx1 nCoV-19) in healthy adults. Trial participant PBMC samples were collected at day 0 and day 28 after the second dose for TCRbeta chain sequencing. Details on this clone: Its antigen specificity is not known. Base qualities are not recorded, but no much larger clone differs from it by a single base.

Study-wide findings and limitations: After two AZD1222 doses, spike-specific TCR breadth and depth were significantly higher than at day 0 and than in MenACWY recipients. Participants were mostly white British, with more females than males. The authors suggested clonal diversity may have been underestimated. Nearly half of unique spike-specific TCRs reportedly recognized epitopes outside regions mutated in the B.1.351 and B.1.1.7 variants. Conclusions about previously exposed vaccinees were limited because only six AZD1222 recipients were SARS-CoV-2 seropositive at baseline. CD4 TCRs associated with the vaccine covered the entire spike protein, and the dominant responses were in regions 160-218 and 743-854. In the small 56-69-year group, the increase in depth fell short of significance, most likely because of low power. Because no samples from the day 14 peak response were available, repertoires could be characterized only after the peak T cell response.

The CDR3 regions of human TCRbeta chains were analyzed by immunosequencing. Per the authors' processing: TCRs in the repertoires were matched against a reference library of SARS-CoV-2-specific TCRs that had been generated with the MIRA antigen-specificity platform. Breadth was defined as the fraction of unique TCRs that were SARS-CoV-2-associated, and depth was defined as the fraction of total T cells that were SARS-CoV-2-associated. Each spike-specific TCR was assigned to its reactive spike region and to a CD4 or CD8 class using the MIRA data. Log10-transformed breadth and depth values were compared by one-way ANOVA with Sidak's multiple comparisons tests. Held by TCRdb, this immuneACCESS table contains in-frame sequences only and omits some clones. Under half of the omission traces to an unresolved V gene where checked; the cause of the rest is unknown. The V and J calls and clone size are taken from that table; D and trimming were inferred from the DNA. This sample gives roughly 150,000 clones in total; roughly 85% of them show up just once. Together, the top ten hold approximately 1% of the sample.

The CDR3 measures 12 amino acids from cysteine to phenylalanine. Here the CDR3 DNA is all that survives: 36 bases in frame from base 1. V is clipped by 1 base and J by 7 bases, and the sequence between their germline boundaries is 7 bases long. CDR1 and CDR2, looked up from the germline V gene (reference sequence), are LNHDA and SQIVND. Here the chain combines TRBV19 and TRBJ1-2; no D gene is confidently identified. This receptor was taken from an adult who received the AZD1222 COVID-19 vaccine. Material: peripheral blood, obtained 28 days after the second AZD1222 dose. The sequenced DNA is TGTGCCAGTAGTATAGGGGTGCGTGGCTACACCTTC. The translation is CASSIGVRGYTF.